Sequencing of this TCR beta chain was carried out in a study of blood T cell repertoires in COVID-19. Turning to the study itself: Samples came from the United States, Italy and Spain, spanning acute and convalescent COVID-19. In each case, the material was cDNA or gDNA derived from T cells, B-cell-depleted T cells, or PBMCs.

Methods used by the authors: How many nucleated cells were present was estimated from reference gene primer amplification. Method: immunoSEQ multiplex PCR; TCRdb's copy keeps in-frame clones and lacks some. That table supplies the V and J calls and clone size; D and trimming were determined from the DNA. Seen here are about 160,000 clones, around four fifths observed once, and the top ten hold approximately 2.8%. Trimming took off 4 bases at V and 8 bases at J, with 18 bases between the two ends. Per the germline V gene, CDR1 is SGHAT and CDR2 is FQNNGV. There are 15 residues in the CDR3. The clonotype was recovered from a man in his 70s with acute or convalescent COVID-19. Sequences were obtained from peripheral blood. The chain couples TRBV11-2 to TRBJ2-1; D unresolved. The DNA of the CDR3 is TGTGCCAGCAGCTCGCAACCGACTGAGGCCGATGAGCAGTTCTTC. Encoded protein: CASSSQPTEADEQFF.